This entry lists 15 T cell receptor beta chains sequenced from one sample in a study of blood T cell repertoires in COVID-19. Clones were read by immunoSEQ multiplex PCR, and TCRdb kept only the in-frame ones, dropping some. Of roughly 290,000 clones listed, about 88% are singletons. The sequencing input was peripheral blood. Receptors originate from an older woman with acute or convalescent COVID-19.

The chain carries TRBV9 and TRBJ1-3; 7 bases agree with TRBD1. The germline CDR1 and CDR2 sequences are SGDLS and YYNGEE. The J segment lost 1 base and the V segment lost 2 bases, leaving 9 bases of the junction unmatched. This CDR3 contains 17 residues. CDR3 sequence: CASSVYDRVGSGNTIYF. The CDR3 DNA is TGTGCCAGCAGCGTCTACGACAGGGTGGGATCTGGAAACACCATATATTTT.

This clone was recorded only once. The genes are TRBV27 and TRBJ2-7, with D possibly TRBD1 on 5 matching bases. Trimming shortened V by 5 bases and J by 0 bases, and 14 bases separated the two germline ends. CDR3 size: 15 residues. The V gene's germline CDR1 is MNHEY and CDR2 SMNVEV (reference sequence). CDR3 nucleotides: TGTGCCAGCAGTCTAACAGGTCCTTCCTCCTACGAGCAGTACTTC. Protein: CASSLTGPSSYEQYF.

The rearrangement joins TRBV6-1 to TRBJ1-5, with TRBD1 matching over 8 bases. Germline assignment: CDR1 MNHNS and CDR2 SASEGT. Trimming at V came to 2 bases and at J to 5 bases, leaving 2 bases not matched to a gene. The CDR3 loop spans 14 amino acids. This CDR3 is CASSENRGDQPQHF. The CDR3 DNA follows: TGTGCCAGCAGTGAAAACAGGGGGGATCAGCCCCAGCATTTT.

The chain recombines TRBV4-3 with TRBJ2-2, with D perhaps matching TRBD1 (6 bases). Germline loops: CDR1 LGHNA, CDR2 YSLEER. Trimming left V 4 bases short and J 6 bases short, with 9 bases between. CDR3 size: 13 residues. CDR3 sequence: CASSLQGSGELFF. The DNA for the CDR3 is TGCGCCAGCAGCCTACAGGGCTCCGGGGAGCTGTTTTTT.

This sequence joins TRBV5-1 and TRBJ2-5; 12 bases are a match to TRBD2. The V and J ends lost 4 bases and 5 bases, in that order; junction bases with no gene match: 9. The CDR3 runs 16 residues. CDR1 SGHRS and CDR2 YFSETQ come from the germline V gene. In DNA form, the CDR3 reads TGCGCCAGCAGCCTGGCTAGCGGGGGGGCCTTGGAGACCCAGTACTTC. Translated: CASSLASGGALETQYF.

The chain carries TRBV7-8 and TRBJ2-5; D perhaps matches TRBD1 (6 bases). There are 14 residues in the CDR3. Looked up from germline, CDR1 is SGHVS and CDR2 is FQNEAQ. V was clipped by 7 bases and J by 3 bases, with 15 bases between them. Here the CDR3 reads CASTQGQGKETQYF. Written as DNA, the CDR3 is TGTGCCAGCACCCAAGGGCAGGGGAAAGAGACCCAGTACTTC.

This chain connects TRBV20-1 to TRBJ1-5; a possible D gene is TRBD1 (5 bases). From germline, CDR1 is DFQATT and CDR2 SNEGSKA (reference sequence). The CDR3 loop spans 16 amino acids. Trimming stripped 3 bases from V and 1 base from J, with 16 bases between. The CDR3 here is CSASRHGGVSNQPQHF. The CDR3, as DNA: TGCAGTGCTAGTAGGCACGGGGGGGTAAGCAATCAGCCCCAGCATTTT.

The V call is TRBV6-2 or TRBV6-3, the J call TRBJ2-7; D not certain. Looked up from germline, CDR1 is MNHEY and CDR2 is SVGEGT. The V gene lost 2 bases and the J gene lost 3 bases, with 8 bases spanning the gap. There are 13 residues in the CDR3. The CDR3 region is CASSYGRNYEQYF. CDR3 bases: TGTGCCAGCAGTTACGGCAGGAACTACGAGCAGTACTTC.

This clone has more than one count but fewer than ten. The chain uses TRBV28 and TRBJ2-7; D remains unclear. With 6 bases removed from V and 4 bases from J, the gap between germline ends came to 19 bases. CDR1 and CDR2 (germline): MDHEN, SYDVKM. The CDR3 runs to 15 residues. The DNA for the CDR3 is TGTGCCAGCAGCCTCGCGGCCAGAACCCCTTACGAGCAGTACTTC. It translates to CASSLAARTPYEQYF.

V is TRBV13 and J is TRBJ1-1; D not certain. CDR1 is PRHDT, CDR2 FYEKMQ, per germline (reference sequence). The CDR3 has 12 amino acids. V was clipped by 1 base and J by 8 bases, with 8 bases between them. CDR3 in DNA: TGTGCCAGCAGCTTAGCGGGGTCAGAAGCTTTCTTT. Protein product: CASSLAGSEAFF.

V gene TRBV3-1 (or the pseudogene TRBV3-2) combines with J gene TRBJ1-2; D not certain. The CDR3 has 13 residues. Trimming cost V 4 bases and J 8 bases, with 14 bases left between them. Germline CDR1 is LGHDT and CDR2 is YNNKEL (reference sequence). CDR3 amino acids: CASSPETALGYTF. The DNA of the CDR3 is TGTGCCAGCAGCCCCGAGACTGCCCTCGGCTACACCTTC.

The J gene is TRBJ1-1, the V gene TRBV7-9; possibly TRBD1 for D (5 bases). Deletions cut 4 bases from V and 2 bases from J, with 11 bases between. The CDR3 is 14 residues long. Germline CDR1 and CDR2: SEHNR and FQNEAQ (reference sequence). The CDR3 loop is CASSSGDSNTEAFF. CDR3 nucleotides: TGTGCCAGCAGCTCGGGGGACTCCAACACTGAAGCTTTCTTT.

The V call is TRBV19, the J call TRBJ1-5; no clear D gene. The CDR3 spans 14 residues. V was cut by 7 bases and J by 4 bases, with 14 bases left in between. The germline CDR1 and CDR2 sequences are LNHDA and SQIVND (reference sequence). Here the CDR3 DNA reads TGTGCCAGTACGCAGCGGCCTTTAAATCAGCCCCAGCATTTT. Its protein product is CASTQRPLNQPQHF.

The chain is built from TRBV7-8 and TRBJ1-2; perhaps TRBD1 as D (6 bases). The CDR3 loop spans 13 amino acids. The V gene lost 5 bases and the J gene lost 1 base, with 8 bases spanning the gap. Germline CDR1 SGHVS, CDR2 FQNEAQ. The CDR3 here is CASSRQDNYGYTF. The DNA for the CDR3 is TGTGCCAGCAGCCGACAGGATAACTATGGCTACACCTTC.

V usage is TRBV6-2 or TRBV6-3 and J usage is TRBJ1-2; tentative D call: TRBD1 (5 bases). Trimming cost V 4 bases and J 3 bases, with 9 bases left between them. Germline V gene sequence: CDR1 MNHEY, CDR2 SVGEGT. CDR3 length equals 13 residues. The CDR3 is CASSFKGHYGYTF. The CDR3 DNA follows: TGTGCCAGCAGTTTTAAGGGGCACTATGGCTACACCTTC.